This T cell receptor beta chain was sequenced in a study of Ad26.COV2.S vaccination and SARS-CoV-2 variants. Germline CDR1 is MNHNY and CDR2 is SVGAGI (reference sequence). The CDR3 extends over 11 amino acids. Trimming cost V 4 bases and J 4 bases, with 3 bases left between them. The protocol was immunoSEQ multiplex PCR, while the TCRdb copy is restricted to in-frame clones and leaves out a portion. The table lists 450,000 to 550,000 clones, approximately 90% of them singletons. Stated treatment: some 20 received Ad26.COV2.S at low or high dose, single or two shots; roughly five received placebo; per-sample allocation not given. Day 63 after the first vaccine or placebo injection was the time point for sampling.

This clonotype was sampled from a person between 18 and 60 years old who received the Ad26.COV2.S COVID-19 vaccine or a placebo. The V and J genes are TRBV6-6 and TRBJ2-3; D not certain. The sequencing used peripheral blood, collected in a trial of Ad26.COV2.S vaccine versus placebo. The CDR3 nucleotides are TGTGCCAGCAGTTTCCCAGATACGCAGTATTTT. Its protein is CASSFPDTQYF.